A selection of T cell receptor beta chains follows, all from one sample in a study of cytomegalovirus exposure and HLA in healthy donors. Sequencing used immunoSEQ multiplex PCR; TCRdb keeps in-frame clones, though not all of them. In the table there are approximately 110,000 clones, under 80% of which are singletons. The material sequenced was PBMCs. The receptors originated from a woman aged 60-70 years in good health and CMV-seropositive. Each CDR3 is given with its conserved first and last residue. A D gene is named only where the DNA matches it firmly. Clone size is stated in some rows and not others, as once, few, many or a class when expanded.

v_gene	j_gene	d_gene	abundance	CDR3nt	CDR3aa
TRBV7-9	TRBJ1-1	NA	NA	TGTGCCAGCAGCCCCGGGGGGAACACTGAAGCTTTCTTT	CASSPGGNTEAFF
TRBV29-1	TRBJ1-1	NA	NA	TGCAGCGTTGGCACGGGAATGAACACTGAAGCTTTCTTT	CSVGTGMNTEAFF
TRBV6-1	TRBJ1-3	NA	NA	TGTGCCAGCAGTGAAGCGGCTTTCTCTGGAAACACCATATATTTT	CASSEAAFSGNTIYF
TRBV19	TRBJ2-1	NA	NA	TGTGCCAGTAGTGAGGCTTACAATGAGCAGTTCTTC	CASSEAYNEQFF
TRBV11-2	TRBJ2-3	TRBD2	NA	TGTGCCAGCAGCCCTAGGAATAGCGGGAGCACAGATACGCAGTATTTT	CASSPRNSGSTDTQYF
TRBV7-6	TRBJ2-3	NA	NA	TGTGCCAGCAGCCGCCCCCTTGGAGTAGATACGCAGTATTTT	CASSRPLGVDTQYF
TRBV2	TRBJ1-4	NA	NA	TGTGCCAGCAGTGCCCTCGGGGTCGCCGCCACTAATGAAAAACTGTTTTTT	CASSALGVAATNEKLFF
TRBV4-2	TRBJ1-3	TRBD1	NA	TGTGCCAGCAGCCAAGGAACATCAGGGGGTCGAAACACCATATATTTT	CASSQGTSGGRNTIYF
TRBV7-2	TRBJ1-1	NA	few	TGTGCCAGCAGCTTAAAGACAGAGAACACTGAAGCTTTCTTT	CASSLKTENTEAFF
TRBV6-5	TRBJ1-2	TRBD1	once	TGTGCCAGCACCCCGCAGGACAGGGCCAGGGGCTACACCTTC	CASTPQDRARGYTF
TRBV30	TRBJ1-1	TRBD1	NA	TGTGCCTGGAGTGTTACGGGGACAGCTAACACTGAAGCTTTCTTT	CAWSVTGTANTEAFF
TRBV6-6	TRBJ1-4	TRBD1	NA	TGTGCCAGCAGTTACTGGACAGGAAATGAAAAACTGTTTTTT	CASSYWTGNEKLFF
TRBV4-3	TRBJ2-7	TRBD2	NA	TGCGCCAGCAGCCCCAGCGGGGTAGTGAACGAGCAGTACTTC	CASSPSGVVNEQYF
TRBV9	TRBJ1-4	TRBD1	NA	TGTGCCAGCAGCGTAGGGACAGGGTCTACCAATGAAAAACTGTTTTTT	CASSVGTGSTNEKLFF
TRBV5-5	TRBJ2-7	TRBD1	NA	TGTGCCAGCAGCTTGGCGGGGACAGGGATCAGCTACTACGAGCAGTACTTC	CASSLAGTGISYYEQYF
TRBV4-2	TRBJ2-1	TRBD2	NA	TGTGCCAGCAGCCAAGGGGGTAGCGGGAGAGGTGGCAATGAGCAGTTCTTC	CASSQGGSGRGGNEQFF
TRBV4-2	TRBJ2-5	TRBD1	NA	TGTGCCAGCAGCCAGGGACAGTTCCAAGAGACCCAGTACTTC	CASSQGQFQETQYF
TRBV5-5	TRBJ2-5	NA	NA	TGTGCCAGCAGCTCGCGTATGGTGTCGGAGACCCAGTACTTC	CASSSRMVSETQYF
TRBV30	TRBJ1-3	NA	NA	TGTGCCTGGAGTGCCGCACAGTCATACTCTGGAAACACCATATATTTT	CAWSAAQSYSGNTIYF
TRBV5-1	TRBJ2-3	TRBD1	NA	TGCGCGTCAGGCGGAACAGGGGCAACAGATACGCAGTATTTT	CASGGTGATDTQYF
TRBV9	TRBJ2-7	NA	NA	TGTGCCAGCAGCGTAGAGCCTTCCCGATACTACGAGCAGTACTTC	CASSVEPSRYYEQYF
TRBV7-9	TRBJ1-1	NA	NA	TGTGCCAGCAGCTTAGAGTGGGCAGCTTTCTTT	CASSLEWAAFF
TRBV4-1	TRBJ2-1	NA	few	TGCGCCAGCAGCCAAGAGTCTGGCCCCTACAATGAGCAGTTCTTC	CASSQESGPYNEQFF
TRBV18	TRBJ1-4	TRBD1	NA	TGTGCCAGCTCACCACCTGGGACAGGGGGTGAAAAACTGTTTTTT	CASSPPGTGGEKLFF
TRBV7-9	TRBJ2-3	NA	NA	TGTGCCAGCACCTCAGGGCAAAGGGAAACAGATACGCAGTATTTT	CASTSGQRETDTQYF
TRBV9	TRBJ2-7	TRBD1	NA	TGTGCCAGCAGCCCTCGGACAGGCGTCAACGAGCAGTACTTC	CASSPRTGVNEQYF
TRBV6-4	TRBJ1-1	TRBD1	NA	TGTGCCAGCAGTGACTCTACAGGGGGAAGTACTGAAGCTTTCTTT	CASSDSTGGSTEAFF
TRBV15	TRBJ1-2	NA	NA	TGTGCCACCAGCAGAGGTGCTTCGGATGGCTACACCTTC	CATSRGASDGYTF
TRBV5-8	TRBJ2-1	TRBD2	few	TGTGCCAGCAGCTTGGGACAAACTAGCGGGGGGTACAATGAGCAGTTCTTC	CASSLGQTSGGYNEQFF
TRBV6-1	TRBJ1-5	NA	NA	TGTGCCAGCAGTGAGGGACAAGGGAGCAATCAGCCCCAGCATTTT	CASSEGQGSNQPQHF
TRBV5-1	TRBJ2-3	TRBD2	NA	TGCGCCAGCCGTACTAGCGGGGGATACACAGATACGCAGTATTTT	CASRTSGGYTDTQYF
TRBV27	TRBJ1-5	TRBD1	few	TGTGCCAGCAGTTCACAGGGGGCGACGAGGCAGCCCCAGCATTTT	CASSSQGATRQPQHF
TRBV7-2	TRBJ2-1	NA	NA	TGTGCCAGCAGCTTAGTAGAGTCGGCAGGGGCGTTCTACAATGAGCAGTTCTTC	CASSLVESAGAFYNEQFF
TRBV7-2	TRBJ1-5	NA	NA	TGTGCCAGCAGCCCGCCGGCGAGCGGTCAGCCCCAGCATTTT	CASSPPASGQPQHF
TRBV7-2	TRBJ1-2	TRBD1	NA	TGTGCCAGCAGCTTATTGGCCCCGGGACAGCCGACTAACTATGGCTACACCTTC	CASSLLAPGQPTNYGYTF
TRBV19	TRBJ2-1	NA	NA	TGTGCCAGTACCTACGGGAGCTCCTACAATGAGCAGTTCTTC	CASTYGSSYNEQFF
TRBV9	TRBJ2-7	NA	NA	TGTGCCAGCAGCGTAGCTCAAGGGGAAGGGTACGAGCAGTACTTC	CASSVAQGEGYEQYF
TRBV4-3	TRBJ2-3	TRBD1	NA	TGCGCCAGCAGCCAAGAGCGACGGACAGGGGGTATCACAGATACGCAGTATTTT	CASSQERRTGGITDTQYF
TRBV7-3	TRBJ1-2	TRBD1	NA	TGTGCCAGCAGCCCCGGGGACAGCTATGGCTACACCTTC	CASSPGDSYGYTF
TRBV5-5	TRBJ2-1	TRBD1	NA	TGTGCCAGCAGCGCCTGGACAGGGTTTGACAATGAGCAGTTCTTC	CASSAWTGFDNEQFF
TRBV29-1	TRBJ2-2	TRBD2	few	TGCAGCGGCCGGGGGGGGCTAGGCACCGGGGAGCTGTTTTTT	CSGRGGLGTGELFF
TRBV30	TRBJ1-2	TRBD1	few	TGTGCCTGGAGTGTACTCCCACAGGGGGCGGATGGCTACACCTTC	CAWSVLPQGADGYTF
TRBV6-6	TRBJ1-6	TRBD1	few	TGTGCCAGCAGCGGGACAGGGAAGAATTCACCCCTCCACTTT	CASSGTGKNSPLHF